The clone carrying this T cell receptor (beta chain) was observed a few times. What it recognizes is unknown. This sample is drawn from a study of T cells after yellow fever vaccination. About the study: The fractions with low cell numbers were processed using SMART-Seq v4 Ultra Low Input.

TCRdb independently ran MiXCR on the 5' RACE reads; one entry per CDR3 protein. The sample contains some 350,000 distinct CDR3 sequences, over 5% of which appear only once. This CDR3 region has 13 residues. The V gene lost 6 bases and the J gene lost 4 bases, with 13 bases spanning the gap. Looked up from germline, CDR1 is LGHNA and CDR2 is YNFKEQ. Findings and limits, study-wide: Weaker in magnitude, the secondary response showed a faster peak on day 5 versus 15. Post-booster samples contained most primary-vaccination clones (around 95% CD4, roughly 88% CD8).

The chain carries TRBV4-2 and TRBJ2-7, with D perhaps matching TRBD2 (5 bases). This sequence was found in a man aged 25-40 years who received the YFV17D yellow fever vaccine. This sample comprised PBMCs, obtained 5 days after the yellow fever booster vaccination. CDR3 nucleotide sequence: TGTGCCAGCAGTCTACTAGGCAGATACGAGCAGTACTTC. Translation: CASSLLGRYEQYF.